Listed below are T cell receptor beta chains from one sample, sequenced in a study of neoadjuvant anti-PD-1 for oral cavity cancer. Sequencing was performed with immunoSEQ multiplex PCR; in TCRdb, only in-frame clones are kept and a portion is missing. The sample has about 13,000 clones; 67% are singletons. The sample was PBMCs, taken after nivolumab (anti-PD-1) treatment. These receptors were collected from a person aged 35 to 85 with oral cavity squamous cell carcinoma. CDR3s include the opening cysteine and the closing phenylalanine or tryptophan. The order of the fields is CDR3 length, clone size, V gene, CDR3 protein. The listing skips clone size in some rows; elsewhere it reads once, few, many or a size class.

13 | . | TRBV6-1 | CASSAAENEKLFF
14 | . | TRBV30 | CAWSVLGRSLGYTF
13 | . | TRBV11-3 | CASTLLGNQPQHF
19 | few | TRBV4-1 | CASSQPRGGQIGGSYEQYF
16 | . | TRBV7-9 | CASSPGVGERFERYTF
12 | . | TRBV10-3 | CAISESEGRAFF
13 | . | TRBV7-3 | CASSLKGTDTQYF
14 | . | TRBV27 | CASSPWGAGTEAFF
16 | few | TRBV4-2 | CASSQDFTGVDQPQHF
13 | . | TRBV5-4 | CASSLQLNTEAFF
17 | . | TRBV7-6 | CASSFAGTGASTDTQYF
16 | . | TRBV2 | CASQGNGRGPANVLTF
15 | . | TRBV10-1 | CASSEHGLAADTQYF
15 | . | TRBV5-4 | CASSLDGTGGHEQYF